This is a list of T cell receptor beta chains from one sample in a study of blood T cell repertoires in COVID-19. Produced via immunoSEQ multiplex PCR; TCRdb's table is partial and in-frame only. The sample includes around 250,000 clones, around 82% seen only once; the top ten take 3.4%. Sequencing input: PBMCs or T cells enriched from blood (not recorded which). The receptors were gathered from a man aged 45-65 years who had recovered from COVID-19. Both conserved end residues are part of each CDR3. D genes are given only for firm matches. Not all rows give a size; the values are once, few, many and, for expanded clones, a class.

v_gene,j_gene,d_gene,abundance,CDR3aa,CDR3nt
TRBV7-8,TRBJ2-1,TRBD2,.,CASSLGSGKTDEQFF,TGTGCCAGCAGCTTAGGTAGCGGGAAAACGGATGAGCAGTTCTTC
TRBV19,TRBJ1-2,TRBD1,.,CASTPTGGGGYTF,TGTGCCAGTACCCCGACAGGGGGAGGTGGCTACACCTTC
TRBV9,TRBJ2-5,TRBD1,.,CASSVVGGHETQYF,TGTGCCAGCAGCGTGGTAGGGGGCCACGAGACCCAGTACTTC
TRBV3-1/TRBV3-2,TRBJ2-1,.,.,CASSPTVGRSYNEQFF,TGTGCCAGCAGCCCCACGGTGGGGAGGTCCTACAATGAGCAGTTCTTC
TRBV27,TRBJ2-1,TRBD2,.,CASSLRTSGSLRFHEQFF,TGTGCCAGCAGTCTCCGGACTAGCGGGAGTTTAAGGTTCCATGAGCAGTTCTTC
TRBV28,TRBJ1-2,.,many,CASSRNQNYGYTF,TGTGCCAGCAGCAGAAACCAGAACTATGGCTACACCTTC
TRBV29-1,TRBJ2-4,.,.,CSVDRGDIQYF,TGCAGCGTTGACAGGGGTGACATTCAGTACTTC
TRBV18,TRBJ1-5,.,once,CASSRGAGTNQPQHF,TGTGCCAGCTCCAGAGGGGCAGGGACAAATCAGCCCCAGCATTTT
TRBV4-1,TRBJ2-1,TRBD1,.,CASSHGTGVSPLNEQFF,TGCGCCAGCAGCCACGGGACAGGGGTATCCCCACTCAATGAGCAGTTCTTC
TRBV29-1,TRBJ1-5,TRBD1,.,CSVGQGDQPQHF,TGCAGCGTCGGACAGGGGGATCAGCCCCAGCATTTT
TRBV29-1,TRBJ1-2,.,.,CSVRSYGYTF,TGCAGCGTAAGGAGCTATGGCTACACCTTC
TRBV2,TRBJ1-5,TRBD1,few,CASSATGNPNQPQHF,TGTGCCAGCAGCGCGACAGGGAACCCTAATCAGCCCCAGCATTTT
TRBV28,TRBJ2-7,.,.,CASSEQYEQYF,TGTGCCAGTTCAGAACAGTACGAGCAGTACTTC
TRBV7-3,TRBJ1-1,.,.,CASSPGDWGGTEAFF,TGTGCCAGCAGCCCTGGGGATTGGGGCGGTACTGAAGCTTTCTTT
TRBV3-1/TRBV3-2,TRBJ2-4,TRBD2,.,CASSRGTSGGVAKNIQYF,TGTGCCAGCAGCCGTGGGACTAGCGGGGGAGTAGCCAAAAACATTCAGTACTTC
TRBV6-5,TRBJ1-1,TRBD1,.,CASSYDRAAFF,TGTGCCAGCAGTTACGACAGGGCAGCTTTCTTT
TRBV19,TRBJ2-7,.,.,CASSAGAVPYEQYF,TGTGCCAGTAGTGCCGGTGCGGTCCCCTACGAGCAGTACTTC
TRBV7-2,TRBJ1-5,TRBD1,.,CASSKDRGGNQPQHF,TGTGCCAGCAGCAAGGACAGGGGAGGCAATCAGCCCCAGCATTTT
TRBV7-9,TRBJ2-5,.,.,CASSLSGGEIKTQYF,TGTGCCAGCAGCTTATCGGGGGGCGAAATTAAGACCCAGTACTTC
TRBV6-5,TRBJ2-1,TRBD2,.,CASRLGTSVYNEQFF,TGTGCCAGCAGGCTTGGGACTAGCGTTTACAATGAGCAGTTCTTC
TRBV9,TRBJ1-2,TRBD1,.,CASRDRESFGYTF,TGTGCCAGCAGGGACAGGGAAAGTTTTGGCTACACCTTC
TRBV5-6,TRBJ1-2,.,.,CASSFTPRGYTF,TGTGCTAGCAGCTTTACCCCTCGGGGCTACACCTTC
TRBV7-2,TRBJ1-5,.,.,CASSPRQDSNQPQHF,TGTGCCAGCAGCCCCCGCCAGGATAGCAATCAGCCCCAGCATTTT
TRBV12-3/TRBV12-4,TRBJ1-5,.,.,CASSPTPRDKQHF,TGTGCCAGCAGTCCCACACCCCGGGACAAACAGCATTTT
TRBV5-1,TRBJ1-3,.,.,CASSLDGGATGNTIYF,TGCGCCAGCAGCTTGGATGGGGGGGCGACTGGAAACACCATATATTTT
TRBV5-4,TRBJ2-7,TRBD1,.,CASSLLDRDLGEQYF,TGTGCCAGCAGCTTGCTTGACAGGGACCTAGGCGAGCAGTACTTC
TRBV5-1,TRBJ2-1,TRBD1,.,CASSLAPRQGNNEQFF,TGCGCCAGCAGCTTGGCGCCCCGACAGGGGAACAATGAGCAGTTCTTC
TRBV6-5,TRBJ1-5,TRBD1,.,CASTHRGTGDQPQHF,TGTGCCAGCACTCACCGAGGGACAGGGGACCAGCCCCAGCATTTT
TRBV7-9,TRBJ1-1,.,.,CASANLAGMNTEAFF,TGTGCCAGCGCCAACTTGGCAGGGATGAACACTGAAGCTTTCTTT
TRBV29-1,TRBJ2-3,TRBD2,.,CSADTGRVWDTQYF,TGCAGCGCTGACACGGGGAGGGTCTGGGATACGCAGTATTTT
TRBV27,TRBJ2-2,TRBD2,few,CASSFSGTSGGRYGELFF,TGTGCCAGCAGTTTCTCTGGGACTAGCGGGGGTCGTTACGGGGAGCTGTTTTTT
TRBV2,TRBJ2-3,.,.,CASRAITDTQYF,TGTGCCAGCAGGGCCATCACAGATACGCAGTATTTT
TRBV9,TRBJ1-4,TRBD1,once,CASSNLPGQGLVGLLDEKLFF,TGTGCCAGCAGTAACCTACCGGGACAGGGTCTGGTCGGTCTTCTGGATGAAAAACTGTTTTTT
TRBV3-1/TRBV3-2,TRBJ2-2,TRBD1,.,CASSNQGAGELFF,TGTGCCAGCAGCAATCAGGGGGCCGGGGAGCTGTTTTTT
TRBV6-5,TRBJ2-5,TRBD2,.,CASSYGGGQETQYF,TGTGCCAGCAGTTACGGGGGGGGCCAAGAGACCCAGTACTTC
TRBV9,TRBJ2-7,TRBD2,.,CASSVLAGGREQYF,TGTGCCAGCAGCGTTCTAGCGGGAGGGCGGGAGCAGTACTTC
TRBV18,TRBJ2-1,.,.,CASSPRTGSSYNEQFF,TGTGCCAGCTCACCACGGACTGGAAGCTCCTACAATGAGCAGTTCTTC
TRBV7-8,TRBJ2-6,TRBD1,.,CASSNLQGAGANVLTF,TGTGCCAGCAGCAACCTACAGGGGGCTGGGGCCAACGTCCTGACTTTC
TRBV5-1,TRBJ2-3,TRBD2,once,CASSAPGTTQVTQYF,TGCGCCAGCAGCGCACCCGGGACTACTCAGGTTACGCAGTATTTT
TRBV5-5,TRBJ1-2,TRBD1,.,CASSLLAEGALGYTF,TGTGCCAGCAGCTTGTTGGCCGAGGGGGCCCTGGGCTACACCTTC
TRBV4-1,TRBJ2-3,TRBD2,.,CASSQVGGRGTDTQYF,TGCGCCAGCAGCCAAGTGGGAGGGCGAGGCACAGATACGCAGTATTTT